The 11 T cell receptor beta chains below were found in one sample sequenced in a study of T cell responses to AZD1222 COVID-19 vaccine. Assay used: immunoSEQ multiplex PCR; TCRdb lists only in-frame clones, some missing. The repertoire holds around 130,000 clones, approximately 91% seen once, with 5% to 7% in the top ten. The input for sequencing was peripheral blood, taken 28 days after the second AZD1222 dose. Every receptor here comes from an adult who received the AZD1222 COVID-19 vaccine.

The chain employs TRBV6-5 and TRBJ2-3; TRBD2 matches 12 bases. CDR1 and CDR2 (germline): MNHEY, SVGAGI. The J segment lost 5 bases and the V segment lost 8 bases, leaving 5 bases of the junction unmatched. This CDR3 region has 14 residues. As DNA, the CDR3 is TGTGCCAGCTGGGGGGGACTAGCGGGAGATACGCAGTATTTT. Its protein is CASWGGLAGDTQYF.

V gene TRBV5-1 combines with J gene TRBJ2-7; D remains unclear. CDR3 length equals 14 residues. V dropped 6 bases and J dropped 5 bases, with 18 bases sitting between them. Looked up from germline, CDR1 is SGHRS and CDR2 is YFSETQ. The CDR3, as DNA: TGCGCCAGCACCCGCCAGGTGACTTCGGACGAGCAGTACTTC. Protein product: CASTRQVTSDEQYF.

The chain links TRBV3-1 (or the pseudogene TRBV3-2) to TRBJ1-2; D unclear. CDR1 and CDR2 (germline): LGHDT, YNNKEL (reference sequence). V lost 4 bases, J lost 6 bases, and 18 bases lay in between. CDR3 length equals 15 residues. In DNA, the CDR3 is TGTGCCAGCAGCCTAAGACGGCCGCAGTTAGATGGCTACACCTTC. Translating it yields CASSLRRPQLDGYTF.

CDR3 coding DNA: TGTGCCAGCAGCTTGGAACAGGGGTATGATTCACCCCTCCACTTT. It codes for CASSLEQGYDSPLHF. The chain has TRBV5-4 and TRBJ1-6; 7 positions match TRBD1. The CDR3 sequence is 15 residues long. V shed 0 bases and J 8 bases; nucleotides not matched to a gene: 5. Germline assignment: CDR1 SGHNT and CDR2 YYREEE (reference sequence).

The rearrangement joins TRBV3-1 (or the pseudogene TRBV3-2) to TRBJ1-1; D call uncertain. In germline, CDR1 is LGHDT, CDR2 YNNKEL (reference sequence). Between the trimmed V and J ends, which lost 7 bases and 5 bases, there was a span of 14 bases. CDR3 length equals 13 residues. For the CDR3, the DNA is TGTGCCAGCATAGGTAGGGTAGGGACTGAAGCTTTCTTT. Its protein product is CASIGRVGTEAFF.

The J gene is TRBJ2-1, the V gene TRBV29-1; D is undetermined. The V gene's germline CDR1 is SQVTM and CDR2 ANQGSEA. The ends were cut back, 8 bases at V and 9 bases at J, with 20 bases in the middle. This CDR3 spans 13 amino acids. This CDR3 is CSIIVGILSEQFF. DNA for the CDR3: TGCAGCATCATAGTTGGGATTCTTAGTGAGCAGTTCTTC.

The chain joins TRBV2 to TRBJ1-1; D unclear. Trimming took 5 bases from V and 7 from J, leaving 14 bases between them. Looked up from germline, CDR1 is SNHLY and CDR2 is FYNNEI. This CDR3 spans 13 amino acids. The CDR3 region is CASSPNISDEAFF. The DNA of the CDR3 is TGTGCCAGCAGTCCGAACATCTCCGATGAAGCTTTCTTT.

This sequence joins TRBV10-3 and TRBJ1-1; D remains ambiguous. V lost 10 bases to trimming and J lost 11 bases, with 20 bases between them. Germline-derived CDR1 and CDR2 are ENHRY and SYGVKD. The CDR3 has 12 amino acids. CDR3 loop: CATLEPPYTAFF. The CDR3 region has the DNA TGTGCCACCCTTGAACCCCCTTATACGGCTTTCTTT.

The genes are TRBV6-6 and TRBJ2-7, with 14 nucleotides matching TRBD2. With 5 bases clipped from V and 3 bases from J, the junction kept 9 bases outside the gene matches. The CDR3 is 17 amino acids. CDR1 is MNHNY, CDR2 SVGAGI, per germline (reference sequence). CDR3 region: CASSLGLAGATIYEQYF. The CDR3 DNA follows: TGTGCCAGCAGTCTGGGACTAGCGGGGGCCACTATCTACGAGCAGTACTTC.

This chain's CDR3 is CASSRGGLGNTEAFF. The CDR3 DNA sequence: TGTGCCAGCAGTAGAGGGGGCCTTGGGAACACTGAAGCTTTCTTT. This rearrangement joins TRBV25-1 to TRBJ1-1; 7 bases fit TRBD1. The germline gives CDR1 MGHDK, CDR2 SYGVNS. Unmatched junction bases numbered 7, after V lost 5 bases and J lost 1 base. The CDR3 covers 15 residues.

The gene calls are TRBV29-1 and TRBJ2-5, with TRBD2 identical over 13 bases. From germline, CDR1 is SQVTM and CDR2 ANQGSEA. CDR3 size: 16 residues. V lost 7 bases, J lost 5 bases, and 13 bases stayed unmatched. DNA of the CDR3: TGCAGCGGGGGGGGACTAGCGGGACTCGGAGTCGAGACCCAGTACTTC. Amino acids: CSGGGLAGLGVETQYF.